The entry below gives a single TCR beta chain sequence along with its context. Its antigen remains unidentified. The CDR3 runs to 13 residues. Germline values: CDR1 GTSNPN, CDR2 SVGIG (reference sequence). Trimming cost V 7 bases and J 2 bases, with 14 bases left between them. Since all of the isolated RNA was reverse transcribed, expressed TCRB transcripts were what got sequenced. The data were produced by immunoSEQ multiplex PCR, yet TCRdb's version contains in-frame clones alone and is incomplete. The data show approximately 140,000 clones, 40% to 60% seen once. The sample originates from a study of beta chain features in type 1 diabetes. Overall study context: Sorted cells, roughly 100,000,000 in number, were examined across all samples. Study-wide findings and caveats: Patients and controls would share equally any PCR tilt toward shorter templates. Shorter TCRB CDR3s, moderately but significantly so, were found in Type 1 diabetes patients in all four CD4+ subsets.

The chain couples TRBV30 to TRBJ1-2; no clear D. The TCR originated in a young man in good health. Source material: Tregs from blood. This CDR3 reads CALLIRSNYGYTF. CDR3 coding DNA: TGTGCCTTACTTATACGGTCCAACTATGGCTACACCTTC.